Listed below are T cell receptor beta chains from one sample, sequenced in a study of OX40 agonist ivuxolimab in advanced cancers. The method was immunoSEQ multiplex PCR; TCRdb's version includes in-frame clones alone and lacks a portion of them. The repertoire includes nearly 80,000 clones, roughly 81% of them detected once, and around a quarter sits in the top ten. The sequencing here drew on CD4+ or CD8+ T cells sorted from blood, taken in a trial of the OX40 agonist ivuxolimab. The receptors originated from an adult with an advanced solid tumor such as melanoma, head and neck, liver or kidney cancer. Each CDR3 is given without its conserved first and last residue. Size is stated for part of the rows, as once, few or many counts, or as a class when the clone is expanded.

clone size | J gene | V gene | CDR3 protein
once | TRBJ1-2 | TRBV6-5 | ASSYQGRYYGYT
NA | TRBJ1-6 | TRBV7-2 | ASSLGTNSPLH
NA | TRBJ1-5 | TRBV5-8 | ASSLSFAQPQH
once | TRBJ1-1 | TRBV6-5 | ASNQPGGGNTEAF
NA | TRBJ1-4 | TRBV5-1 | ASSLVMSRDRGSNEKLF
NA | TRBJ2-1 | TRBV10-3 | ALGTRNNEQF
NA | TRBJ1-2 | TRBV6-1 | ASSEPDYGYT
few | TRBJ1-1 | TRBV15 | ATSRGDQSEAF
NA | TRBJ2-7 | TRBV6-1 | ASSYSPGEQY
NA | TRBJ2-5 | TRBV7-2 | ASSRQGYQETQY
NA | TRBJ1-2 | TRBV5-1 | ASSGDRGLSYGYT
NA | TRBJ2-5 | TRBV12-2 | ASRLGLAGRSYQETQY
once | TRBJ2-1 | TRBV30 | AWSSIHEQF
NA | TRBJ1-1 | TRBV9 | ASSENWGTEAF
NA | TRBJ2-3 | TRBV5-5 | ASSLSPVRGADTQY
NA | TRBJ2-2 | TRBV7-8 | ASSLMGRAANTGELF
NA | TRBJ2-5 | TRBV5-1 | ASTTRGTGMGETQY
NA | TRBJ2-2 | TRBV5-8 | ASSFRFGGRVNTGELF
NA | TRBJ2-4 | TRBV10-3 | AISEGGLAGAVAGLAKNIQY
NA | TRBJ1-2 | TRBV6-4 | ASRARPDTDGYT
NA | TRBJ2-1 | TRBV5-1 | ASSHPGDNEQF
few | TRBJ1-1 | TRBV4-1 | ASSQEGGTEAF
NA | TRBJ1-4 | TRBV28 | ASSTRRGIGEKLF
NA | TRBJ2-7 | TRBV11-3 | ASSLETGPSYEQY
NA | TRBJ1-2 | TRBV5-6 | ASSLGYGYT
NA | TRBJ1-2 | TRBV5-5 | ASSLNSLYGYT
NA | TRBJ1-4 | TRBV19 | ASSIILTAATNEKLF
NA | TRBJ2-2 | TRBV19 | ASSTTAINTGELF
NA | TRBJ1-1 | TRBV20-1 | SARLGGLAF
once | TRBJ1-4 | TRBV6-6 | ASSQTQGDFEKLF
NA | TRBJ2-1 | TRBV4-2 | ASSLRGSEHNEQF
NA | TRBJ1-2 | TRBV2 | ASSITTGDYGYT
NA | TRBJ1-6 | TRBV5-1 | ASSAGSDHLFSYNSPLH
once | TRBJ1-5 | TRBV9 | ASSGGTGHSNQPQH
NA | TRBJ1-2 | TRBV11-2 | ASRIDGNYGYT
NA | NA | TRBV4-2 | ASSRGTGHEQY
once | TRBJ2-7 | TRBV2 | ASSSSGVGEQY
NA | TRBJ2-5 | TRBV7-9 | ASSFIGTQY
NA | TRBJ2-2 | TRBV4-2 | ASGLIRQGDNTGELF
NA | TRBJ2-7 | TRBV5-4 | ASSKGYEQY
once | TRBJ1-3 | TRBV4-2 | ASSPGTGSGNTIY
NA | TRBJ1-4 | TRBV15 | ATSREQNIPNEKLF
NA | TRBJ2-5 | TRBV4-1 | ASSQNLVLAGTQY
NA | TRBJ2-1 | TRBV18 | ASSPRLADNEQF
once | TRBJ2-3 | TRBV18 | ASSPIPYSDTQY
NA | TRBJ2-1 | TRBV13 | ASSVGLAGSHEQF
NA | TRBJ2-1 | TRBV7-6 | ASSSPWQRASSYNEQF
NA | TRBJ1-1 | TRBV2 | ARLRGQVNTEAF
NA | TRBJ2-3 | TRBV12-5 | ASDVRVQADTQY
NA | TRBJ2-2 | TRBV19 | ASKTGPNTGELF
once | TRBJ2-7 | TRBV29-1 | SARGASVHEQY
NA | TRBJ2-7 | TRBV7-5 | ASSLGGNSYEQY
NA | TRBJ1-2 | TRBV7-9 | ASSLGGQGDYGYT